This TCR beta chain originates from a study of T cell responses to AZD1222 COVID-19 vaccine. In the study overall: Pooled samples include second doses given at about 4 or 12 weeks.

Note on this clone: Antigen specificity is unknown.

Points from the study as a whole: Close to half of all spike-specific TCRs reportedly target regions of the variants that are unmutated.

Assay used: immunoSEQ multiplex PCR; TCRdb lists only in-frame clones, some missing. The repertoire holds roughly 80,000 clones, with about 90% as singletons. Germline V lookup: CDR1 MNHEY, CDR2 SMNVEV (reference sequence). The CDR3 contains 12 residues. V gave up 6 bases and J gave up 3 bases, with 8 bases separating them. This chain connects TRBV27 to TRBJ1-2; D remains unclear. The sample here was peripheral blood, taken on day 0 of AZD1222 vaccination. The source is an adult in good health. DNA for the CDR3: TGTGCCAGCAGGGGAGAATACTATGGCTACACCTTC. It yields the protein CASRGEYYGYTF.